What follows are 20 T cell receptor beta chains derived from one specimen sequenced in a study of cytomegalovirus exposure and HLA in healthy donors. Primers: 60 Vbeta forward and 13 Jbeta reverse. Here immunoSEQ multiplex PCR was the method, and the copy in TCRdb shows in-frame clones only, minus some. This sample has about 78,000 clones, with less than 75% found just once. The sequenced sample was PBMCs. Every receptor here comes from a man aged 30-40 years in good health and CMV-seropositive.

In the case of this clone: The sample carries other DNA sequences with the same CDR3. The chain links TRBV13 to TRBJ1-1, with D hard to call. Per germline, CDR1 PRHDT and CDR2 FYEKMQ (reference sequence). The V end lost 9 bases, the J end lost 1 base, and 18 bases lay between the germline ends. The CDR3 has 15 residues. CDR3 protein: CASSRFGRGNTEAFF. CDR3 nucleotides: TGTGCCAGTAGCCGATTTGGACGGGGGAACACTGAAGCTTTCTTT.

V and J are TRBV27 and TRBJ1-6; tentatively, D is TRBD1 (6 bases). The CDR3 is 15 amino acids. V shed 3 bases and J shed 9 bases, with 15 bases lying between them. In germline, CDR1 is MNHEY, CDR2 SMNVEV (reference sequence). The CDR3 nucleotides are TGTGCCAGCAGTTTCTCCGGGACATTAGTTTCACCCCTCCACTTT. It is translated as CASSFSGTLVSPLHF.

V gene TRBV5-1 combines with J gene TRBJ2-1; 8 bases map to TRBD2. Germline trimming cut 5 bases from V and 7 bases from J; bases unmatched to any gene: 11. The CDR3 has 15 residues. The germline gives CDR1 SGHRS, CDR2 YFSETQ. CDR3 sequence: CASRFWAGGANEQFF. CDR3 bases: TGCGCCAGCAGATTTTGGGCGGGGGGTGCAAATGAGCAGTTCTTC. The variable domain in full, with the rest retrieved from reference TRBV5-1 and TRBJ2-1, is KAGVTQTPRYLIKTRGQQVTLSCSPISGHRSVSWYQQTPGQGLQFLFEYFSETQRNKGNFPGRFSGRQFSNSRSEMNVSTLELGDSALYLCASRFWAGGANEQFFGPGTRLTVL.

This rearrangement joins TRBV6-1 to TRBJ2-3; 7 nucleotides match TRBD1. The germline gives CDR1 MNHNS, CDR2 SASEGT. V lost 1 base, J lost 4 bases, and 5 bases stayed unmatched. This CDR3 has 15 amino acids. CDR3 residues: CASSEVGQAPDTQYF. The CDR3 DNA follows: TGTGCCAGCAGTGAAGTAGGACAGGCCCCAGATACGCAGTATTTT.

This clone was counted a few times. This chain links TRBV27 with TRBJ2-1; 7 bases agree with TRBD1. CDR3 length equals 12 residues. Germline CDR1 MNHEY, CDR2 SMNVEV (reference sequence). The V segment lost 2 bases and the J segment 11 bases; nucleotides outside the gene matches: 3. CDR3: CASSLKGQQQFF. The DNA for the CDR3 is TGTGCCAGCAGTTTAAAGGGACAGCAGCAGTTCTTC.

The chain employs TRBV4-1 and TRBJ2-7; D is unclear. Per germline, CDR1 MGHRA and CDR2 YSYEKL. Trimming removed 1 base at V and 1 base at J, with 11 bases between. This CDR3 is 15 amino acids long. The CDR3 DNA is TGCGCCAGCAGCCAAGGAGGTGTGGGTTCCTACGAGCAGTACTTC. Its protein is CASSQGGVGSYEQYF.

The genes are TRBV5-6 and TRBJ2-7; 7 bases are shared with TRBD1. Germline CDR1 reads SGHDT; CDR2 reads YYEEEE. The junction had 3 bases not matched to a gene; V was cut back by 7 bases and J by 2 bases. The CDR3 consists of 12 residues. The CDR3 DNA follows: TGTGCCAGCGGCACAGGGGCCTACGAGCAGTACTTC. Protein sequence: CASGTGAYEQYF.

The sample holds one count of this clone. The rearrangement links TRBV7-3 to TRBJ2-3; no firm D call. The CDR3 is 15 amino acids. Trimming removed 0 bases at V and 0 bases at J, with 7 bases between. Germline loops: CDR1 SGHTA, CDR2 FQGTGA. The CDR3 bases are TGTGCCAGCAGCTTAACGTTCCAGAGCACAGATACGCAGTATTTT. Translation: CASSLTFQSTDTQYF.

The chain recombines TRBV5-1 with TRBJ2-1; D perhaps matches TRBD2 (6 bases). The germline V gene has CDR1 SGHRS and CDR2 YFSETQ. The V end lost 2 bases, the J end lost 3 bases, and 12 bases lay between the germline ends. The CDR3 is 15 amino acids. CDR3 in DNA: TGCGCCAGCAGCTTTAGCGGTAGAAACTACAATGAGCAGTTCTTC. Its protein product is CASSFSGRNYNEQFF.

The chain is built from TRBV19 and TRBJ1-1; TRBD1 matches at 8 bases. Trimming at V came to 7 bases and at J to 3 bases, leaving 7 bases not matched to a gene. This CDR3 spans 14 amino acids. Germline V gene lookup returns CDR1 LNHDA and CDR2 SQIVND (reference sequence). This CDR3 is CASTDRGSDTEAFF. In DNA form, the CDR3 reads TGTGCCAGTACAGACAGGGGCTCGGACACTGAAGCTTTCTTT. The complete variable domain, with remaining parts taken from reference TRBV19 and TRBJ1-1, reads DGGITQSPKYLFRKEGQNVTLSCEQNLNHDAMYWYRQDPGQGLRLIYYSQIVNDFQKGDIAEGYSVSREKKESFPLTVTSAQKNPTAFYLCASTDRGSDTEAFFGQGTRLTVV.

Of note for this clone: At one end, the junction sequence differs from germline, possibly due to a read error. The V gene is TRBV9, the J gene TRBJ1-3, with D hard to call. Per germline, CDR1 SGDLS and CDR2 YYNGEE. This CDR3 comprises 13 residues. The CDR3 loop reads CASTGSSGNTTYF. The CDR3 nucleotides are TGTGCCAGCACGGGAAGCTCTGGAAACACCACATATTTT. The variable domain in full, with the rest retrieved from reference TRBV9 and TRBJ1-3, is DSGVTQTPKHLITATGQRVTLRCSPRSGDLSVYWYQQSLDQGLQFLIQYYNGEERAKGNILERFSAQQFPDLHSELNLSSLELGDSALYFCASTGSSGNTTYFGEGSWLTVV.

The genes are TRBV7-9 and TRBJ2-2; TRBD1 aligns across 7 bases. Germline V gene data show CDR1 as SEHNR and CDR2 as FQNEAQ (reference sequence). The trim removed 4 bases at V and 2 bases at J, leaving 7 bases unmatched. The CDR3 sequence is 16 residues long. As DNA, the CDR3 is TGTGCCAGCAGCTCAACGAGACAGGGTAACACCGGGGAGCTGTTTTTT. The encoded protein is CASSSTRQGNTGELFF. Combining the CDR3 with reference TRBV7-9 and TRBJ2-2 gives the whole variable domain DTGVSQNPRHKITKRGQNVTFRCDPISEHNRLYWYRQTLGQGPEFLTYFQNEAQLEKSRLLSDRFSAERPKGSFSTLEIQRTEQGDSAMYLCASSSTRQGNTGELFFGEGSRLTVL.

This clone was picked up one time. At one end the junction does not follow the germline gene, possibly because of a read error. CDR3 in DNA: TGTGCCAGCGGTTTTACAGGGGGCTTCCCCTACAATGAGCAGTTCTTC. This codes for CASGFTGGFPYNEQFF. This chain joins TRBV28 and TRBJ2-1; 9 nucleotides agree with TRBD1. The CDR3 extends over 16 amino acids. Looked up from germline, CDR1 is MDHEN and CDR2 is SYDVKM.

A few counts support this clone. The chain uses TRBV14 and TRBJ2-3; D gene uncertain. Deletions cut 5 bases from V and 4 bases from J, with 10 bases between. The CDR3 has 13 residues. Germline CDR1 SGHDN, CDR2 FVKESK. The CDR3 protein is CASSLNLADTQYF. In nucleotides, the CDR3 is TGTGCCAGCAGCTTAAACCTAGCAGATACGCAGTATTTT. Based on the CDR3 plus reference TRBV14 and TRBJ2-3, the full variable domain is EAGVTQFPSHSVIEKGQTVTLRCDPISGHDNLYWYRRVMGKEIKFLLHFVKESKQDESGMPNNRFLAERTGGTYSTLKVQPAELEDSGVYFCASSLNLADTQYFGPGTRLTVL.

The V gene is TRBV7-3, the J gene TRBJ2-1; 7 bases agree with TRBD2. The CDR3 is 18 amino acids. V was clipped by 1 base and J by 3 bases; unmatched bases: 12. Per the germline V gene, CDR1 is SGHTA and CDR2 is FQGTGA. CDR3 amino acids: CASSLKWPGGGNYNEQFF. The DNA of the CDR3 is TGTGCCAGCAGCTTAAAGTGGCCCGGCGGGGGAAACTACAATGAGCAGTTCTTC.

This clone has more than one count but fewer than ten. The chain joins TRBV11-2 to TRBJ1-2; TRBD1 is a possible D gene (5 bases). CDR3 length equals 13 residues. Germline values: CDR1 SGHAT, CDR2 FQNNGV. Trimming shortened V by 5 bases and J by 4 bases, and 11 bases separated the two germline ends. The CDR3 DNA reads TGTGCCAGCAGCCGCGGGGCGTCCTATGGCTACACCTTC. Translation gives CASSRGASYGYTF.

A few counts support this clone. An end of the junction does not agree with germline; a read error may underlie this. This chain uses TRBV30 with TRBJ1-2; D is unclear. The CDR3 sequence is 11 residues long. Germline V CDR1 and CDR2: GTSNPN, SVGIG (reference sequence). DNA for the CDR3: TGTGCCTGGAGCAATTTTTTGCCCCTAGCCTTC. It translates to CAWSNFLPLAF.

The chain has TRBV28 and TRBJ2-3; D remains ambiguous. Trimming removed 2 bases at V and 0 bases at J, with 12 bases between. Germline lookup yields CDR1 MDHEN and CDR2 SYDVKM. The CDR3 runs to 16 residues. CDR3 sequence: CASSLMFSSSTDTQYF. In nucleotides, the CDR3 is TGTGCCAGCAGTTTAATGTTTTCCTCTAGCACAGATACGCAGTATTTT.

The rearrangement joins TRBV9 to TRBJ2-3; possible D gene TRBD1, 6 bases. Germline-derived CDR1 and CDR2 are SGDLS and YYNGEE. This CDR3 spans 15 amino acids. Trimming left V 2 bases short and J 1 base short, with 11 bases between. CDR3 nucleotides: TGTGCCAGCAGCGTGGGGGCAGAAGGCACAGATACGCAGTATTTT. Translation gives CASSVGAEGTDTQYF.

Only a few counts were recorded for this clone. The CDR3 spells CASSFSGRRETQYF. The CDR3 DNA is TGTGCCAGCAGTTTTAGCGGGAGGAGGGAGACCCAGTACTTC. V is TRBV6-5 and J is TRBJ2-5; 10 nucleotides match TRBD2. Trimming removed 4 bases from V and 5 bases from J; junction bases left unmatched: 4. Germline CDR1 reads MNHEY; CDR2 reads SVGAGI. The CDR3 loop spans 14 amino acids.